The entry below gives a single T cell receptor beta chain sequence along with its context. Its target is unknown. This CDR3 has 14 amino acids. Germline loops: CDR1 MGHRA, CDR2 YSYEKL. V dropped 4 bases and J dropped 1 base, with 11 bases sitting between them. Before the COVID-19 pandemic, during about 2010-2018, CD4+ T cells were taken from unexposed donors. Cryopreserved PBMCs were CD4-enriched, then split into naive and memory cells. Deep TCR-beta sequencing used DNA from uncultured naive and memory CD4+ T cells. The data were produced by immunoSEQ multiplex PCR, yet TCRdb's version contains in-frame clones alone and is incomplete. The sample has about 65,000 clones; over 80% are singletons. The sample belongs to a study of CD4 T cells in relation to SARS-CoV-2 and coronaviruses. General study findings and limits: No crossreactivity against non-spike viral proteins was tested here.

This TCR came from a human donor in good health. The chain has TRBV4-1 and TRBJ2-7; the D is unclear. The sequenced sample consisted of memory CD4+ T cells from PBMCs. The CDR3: CASSREWQSYEQYF. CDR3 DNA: TGCGCCAGCAGCCGAGAGTGGCAGTCCTACGAGCAGTACTTC.